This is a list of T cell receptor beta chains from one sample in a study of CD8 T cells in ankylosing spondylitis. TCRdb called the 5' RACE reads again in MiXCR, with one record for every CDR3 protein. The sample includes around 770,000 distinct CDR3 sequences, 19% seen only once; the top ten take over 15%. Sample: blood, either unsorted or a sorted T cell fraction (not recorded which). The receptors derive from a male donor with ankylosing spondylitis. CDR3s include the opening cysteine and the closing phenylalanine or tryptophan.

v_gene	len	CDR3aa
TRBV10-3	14	CAISESGTNYGYTF
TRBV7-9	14	CASSATANTGELFF
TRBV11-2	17	CASSPYSGGGGVNEQFF
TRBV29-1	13	CSVFLQGNYGYTF
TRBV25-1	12	CASSGPQEKLFF
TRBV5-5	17	CASSLWQDPGANYGYTF
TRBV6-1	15	CASSEGSAGSTEAFF
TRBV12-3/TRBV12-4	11	CASHRRQPQHF
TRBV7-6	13	CASSLAGGSPLHF
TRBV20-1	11	CSGQHTDTQYF
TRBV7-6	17	CASSLDVPAGGGETQYF
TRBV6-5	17	CASSYSWLAEPYNEQFF
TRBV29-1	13	CSADRGGVDTQYF